The 2 T cell receptor beta chains given below trace back to one sample, sequenced in a study of Ad26.COV2.S vaccination and SARS-CoV-2 variants. Treatment of the sample: roughly 20 received Ad26.COV2.S at low or high dose, single or two shots; about five received placebo; per-sample allocation not given. The samples date from day 63 after the first vaccine or placebo injection. This table comes from immunoSEQ multiplex PCR, and its TCRdb copy is limited to in-frame clones, with some not included. The data hold around 320,000 clones, with around 84% observed a single time. This material consisted of peripheral blood, taken in a trial of Ad26.COV2.S vaccine versus placebo. The receptors shown here come from a person between 18 and 65 years old who received the Ad26.COV2.S COVID-19 vaccine or a placebo.

This rearrangement joins TRBV19 to TRBJ1-1; maybe TRBD1 (5 bases). CDR3 length: 18 amino acids. Trimming pared 4 bases from V and 2 bases from J, leaving 23 bases between. From germline, CDR1 is LNHDA and CDR2 SQIVND (reference sequence). DNA of the CDR3: TGTGCCAGTAGTAGCTCCCGCCGCGGACGGGGCCAAAACACTGAAGCTTTCTTT. Translated, it gives CASSSSRRGRGQNTEAFF.

This chain joins TRBV19 and TRBJ2-7; D is perhaps TRBD1 or TRBD2 (5 bases each). V lost 3 bases to trimming and J lost 2 bases, with 14 bases between them. CDR1 is LNHDA, CDR2 SQIVND, per germline (reference sequence). The CDR3 runs to 15 residues. The CDR3 bases are TGTGCCAGTAGTATGTCCCTCCAGGGACCCTACGAGCAGTACTTC. It yields the protein CASSMSLQGPYEQYF.